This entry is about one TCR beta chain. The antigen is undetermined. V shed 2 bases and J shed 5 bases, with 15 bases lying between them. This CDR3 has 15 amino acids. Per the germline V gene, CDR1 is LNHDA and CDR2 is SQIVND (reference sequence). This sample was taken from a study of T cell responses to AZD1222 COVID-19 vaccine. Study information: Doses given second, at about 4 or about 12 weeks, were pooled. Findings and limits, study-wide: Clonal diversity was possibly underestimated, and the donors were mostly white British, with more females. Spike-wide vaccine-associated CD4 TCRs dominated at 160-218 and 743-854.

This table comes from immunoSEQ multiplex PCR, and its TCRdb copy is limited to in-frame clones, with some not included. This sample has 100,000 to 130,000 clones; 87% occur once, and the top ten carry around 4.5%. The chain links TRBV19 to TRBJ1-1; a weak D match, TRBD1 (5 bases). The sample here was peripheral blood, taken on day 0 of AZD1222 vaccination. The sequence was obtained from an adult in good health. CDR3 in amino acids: CASSISGTAETEAFF. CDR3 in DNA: TGTGCCAGTAGTATATCGGGGACGGCGGAGACTGAAGCTTTCTTT. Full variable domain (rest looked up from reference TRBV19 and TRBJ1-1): DGGITQSPKYLFRKEGQNVTLSCEQNLNHDAMYWYRQDPGQGLRLIYYSQIVNDFQKGDIAEGYSVSREKKESFPLTVTSAQKNPTAFYLCASSISGTAETEAFFGQGTRLTVV.